This T cell receptor (beta chain) was sequenced for a study of blood T cell repertoires in COVID-19. The wider study: From T cells, B-cell-depleted T cells, or PBMCs came the material, which was cDNA or gDNA.

Original processing notes: Reference gene primer amplification gave estimated nucleated cell counts. Method: immunoSEQ multiplex PCR; TCRdb's copy keeps in-frame clones and lacks some. V, J and clone size were drawn from that table, and D and trimming were deduced from the DNA. Altogether a few hundred thousand clones are present, around four fifths being singletons, with the ten largest covering about 4.6%. This clone was seen more than once but under ten times. Germline V gives CDR1 SGDLS, CDR2 YYNGEE. V shed 3 bases and J shed 4 bases, with 10 bases lying between them. The CDR3 consists of 13 residues.

The gene calls are TRBV9 and TRBJ1-2, with D uncertain. The material sequenced was peripheral blood. This receptor was obtained from a man in his 60s who had recovered from COVID-19. The CDR3 nucleotides read TGTGCCAGCAGCGGGAGATCGGGCTATGGCTACACCTTC. It specifies CASSGRSGYGYTF.